This T cell receptor (beta chain) was sequenced for a study of glioma-infiltrating T cells. Study-wide results and limits: Non-neoplastic patients had below-expected tissue-blood divergence, while all gliomas exceeded expectation. Tissue and blood shared very few CDR3 sequences.

CDR1 and CDR2 (germline): MGHRA, YSYEKL. CDR3 size: 15 residues. The junction had 4 bases not matched to a gene; V was cut back by 2 bases and J by 1 base. This clonotype is medium-sized in the sample. Its antigen is not known. Using RNA template, CDR3s of TCR alpha and beta were amplified with iRepertoire arm-PCR. For one-step reverse transcription and amplification, about 90-450 ng of tissue mRNA or PBMC total RNA was used. TCRdb reanalysed the multiplex PCR reads using MiXCR and keeps one entry per CDR3 protein. Among about 4,800 distinct CDR3 sequences, 30% to 35% were seen once, and the ten largest hold 6.5% to 8%.

V and J are TRBV4-1 and TRBJ1-2; TRBD1 agrees at 7 bases. The sequencing input was glioma tissue, nonneoplastic brain tissue, or PBMCs (not recorded which). The receptor was derived from a human donor with low-grade glioma or glioblastoma, undergoing nonglioma brain surgery, or in good health (not recorded which). CDR3 loop: CASSQTGQDNYGYTF. The DNA for the CDR3 is TGCGCCAGCAGCCAAACCGGACAGGATAACTATGGCTACACCTTC.